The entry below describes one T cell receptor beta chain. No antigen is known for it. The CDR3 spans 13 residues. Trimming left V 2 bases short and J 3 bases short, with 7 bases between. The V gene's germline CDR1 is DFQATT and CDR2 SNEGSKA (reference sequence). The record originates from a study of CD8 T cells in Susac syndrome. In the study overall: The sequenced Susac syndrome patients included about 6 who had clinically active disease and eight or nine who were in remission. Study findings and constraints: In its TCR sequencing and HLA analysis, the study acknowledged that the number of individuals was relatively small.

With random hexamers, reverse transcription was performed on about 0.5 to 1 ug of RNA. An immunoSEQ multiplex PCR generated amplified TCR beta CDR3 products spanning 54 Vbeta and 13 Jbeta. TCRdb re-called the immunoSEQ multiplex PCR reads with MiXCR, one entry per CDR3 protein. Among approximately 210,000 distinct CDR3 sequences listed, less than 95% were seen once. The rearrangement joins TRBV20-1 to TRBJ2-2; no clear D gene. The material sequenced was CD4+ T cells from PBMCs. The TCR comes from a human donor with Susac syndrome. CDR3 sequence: CSARRRDTGELFF. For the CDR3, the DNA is TGCAGTGCTAGAAGAAGGGACACCGGGGAGCTGTTTTTT.